A single sample is the source of the 24 T cell receptor beta chains below, sequenced in a study of monozygotic twins with inflammatory bowel disease. TCRdb reanalyzed the 5' RACE reads and collapses them to one entry per CDR3 protein, without DNA. The sample has some 450,000 distinct CDR3 sequences. The sample taken for sequencing was blood. The receptors derive from a human donor with ulcerative colitis or Crohn's disease, or a healthy co-twin of an affected twin (not recorded which).

The CDR3: CATSAFGETQYF. This chain joins TRBV24-1 and TRBJ2-5. Germline V CDR1 and CDR2: KGHDR, SFDVKD. This CDR3 has 12 residues.

The chain links TRBV29-1 to TRBJ2-5; TCRdb reports TRBD2, a call that lacks DNA to check it against. CDR1 is SQVTM and CDR2 is ANQGSEA in the germline V gene. This CDR3 has 15 residues. The CDR3 region is CSVDLTGTSGRNQYF. Full variable domain (rest looked up from reference TRBV29-1 and TRBJ2-5): SAVISQKPSRDICQRGTSLTIQCQVDSQVTMMFWYRQQPGQSLTLIATANQGSEATYESGFVIDKFPISRPNLTFSTLTVSNMSPEDSSIYLCSVDLTGTSGRNQYFGPGTRLLVL.

The CDR3 sequence is CSVARWGRSSGSELFF. The chain uses TRBV29-1 and TRBJ1-4; as DNA is missing, the TRBD1 call by TCRdb cannot be tested. The CDR3 contains 16 residues. Germline-derived CDR1 and CDR2 are SQVTM and ANQGSEA.

The chain joins TRBV6-6 to TRBJ1-1. The CDR3 is 14 amino acids. From germline, CDR1 is MNHNY and CDR2 SVGAGI (reference sequence). CDR3 protein: CASSYSGILTEAFF.

The chain employs TRBV5-1 and TRBJ2-5. Germline V gene lookup returns CDR1 SGHRS and CDR2 YFSETQ. This CDR3 contains 13 residues. The CDR3 sequence is CASRRTSQETQYF.

This rearrangement joins TRBV28 to TRBJ2-7; no DNA is available, so the TRBD1 call from TCRdb remains unchecked. CDR1 and CDR2 from the germline V gene are MDHEN and SYDVKM. This CDR3 has 13 amino acids. The CDR3 reads CASSFTTGYEQYF.

J is TRBJ2-7 and V is TRBV6-1; checking the TCRdb D call of TRBD1 is not possible without DNA. The germline V gene has CDR1 MNHNS and CDR2 SASEGT. This CDR3 comprises 14 residues. This CDR3 is CASRGTLLTYEQYF.

This chain uses TRBV15 with TRBJ2-7; without DNA, the TCRdb call of TRBD1 cannot be checked. Germline CDR1 is LNHNV and CDR2 is YYDKDF (reference sequence). This CDR3 has 15 residues. The CDR3 loop is CATSRGPISSYEQYF. The full variable domain, rest sourced from reference TRBV15 and TRBJ2-7, is DAMVIQNPRYQVTQFGKPVTLSCSQTLNHNVMYWYQQKSSQAPKLLFHYYDKDFNNEADTPDNFQSRRPNTSFCFLDIRSPGLGDTAMYLCATSRGPISSYEQYFGPGTRLTVT.

The rearrangement links TRBV6-5 to TRBJ1-1; TCRdb names TRBD1, which stays unverified in the absence of DNA. The CDR3 contains 16 residues. Germline V gene data show CDR1 as MNHEY and CDR2 as SVGAGI. The CDR3 loop reads CASSLRTGPERLTAFF.

The chain has TRBV20-1 and TRBJ1-5. This CDR3 has 14 amino acids. Germline loops: CDR1 DFQATT, CDR2 SNEGSKA (reference sequence). CDR3 sequence: CSAKGLYSNQPQHF.

The CDR3 reads CASSRRSRVGNEQFF. This sequence joins TRBV5-1 and TRBJ2-1; TCRdb picks TRBD2, but there is no DNA to check that call. CDR3 length equals 15 residues. Germline lookup yields CDR1 SGHRS and CDR2 YFSETQ. Supplemented by reference TRBV5-1 and TRBJ2-1, the full variable domain reads KAGVTQTPRYLIKTRGQQVTLSCSPISGHRSVSWYQQTPGQGLQFLFEYFSETQRNKGNFPGRFSGRQFSNSRSEMNVSTLELGDSALYLCASSRRSRVGNEQFFGPGTRLTVL.

The chain uses TRBV5-1 and TRBJ2-4; TCRdb's D call, TRBD1, is unchecked because there is no DNA. The CDR3 loop spans 13 amino acids. CDR1 and CDR2 (germline): SGHRS, YFSETQ. The CDR3 sequence is CASSLAGENIQYF.

The V and J genes are TRBV20-1 and TRBJ2-1; there is no DNA to check the TCRdb D call of TRBD2. The CDR3 contains 13 residues. Germline CDR1 reads DFQATT; CDR2 reads SNEGSKA (reference sequence). CDR3 sequence: CSASQREWDGQFF.

The chain recombines TRBV12-3 or TRBV12-4 with TRBJ2-3; there is no DNA to check the TCRdb D call of TRBD2. The CDR3 totals 17 residues. CDR3 sequence: CASSPGLAGGPIDTQYF.

This rearrangement joins TRBV28 to TRBJ2-1; the TRBD2 assignment by TCRdb is unverifiable without DNA. The CDR3 sequence is 15 residues long. CDR1 is MDHEN, CDR2 SYDVKM, per germline. The CDR3 spells CASTLLGGDYNEQFF.

The V and J genes are TRBV19 and TRBJ1-1; TCRdb designates TRBD1, a call that cannot be tested without DNA. There are 14 residues in the CDR3. Germline CDR1 LNHDA, CDR2 SQIVND (reference sequence). CDR3 sequence reads: CASSIEPGSTEAFF.

The V call is TRBV6-6, the J call TRBJ1-6; the D gene TCRdb calls, TRBD1, cannot be checked with no DNA. The CDR3 sequence is 14 residues long. CDR1 is MNHNY, CDR2 SVGAGI, per germline (reference sequence). CDR3 sequence: CASSMTGKDSPLHF.

The V and J genes are TRBV5-1 and TRBJ1-2; absent DNA, TCRdb's TRBD1 call cannot be checked. Germline lookup yields CDR1 SGHRS and CDR2 YFSETQ. The CDR3 sequence is 15 residues long. The CDR3 spells CASSLEPDRWDGYTF.

This chain connects TRBV7-9 to TRBJ2-3; TCRdb calls TRBD1, which cannot be checked without DNA. CDR1 and CDR2 from the germline V gene are SEHNR and FQNEAQ (reference sequence). The CDR3 runs to 15 residues. The CDR3 sequence: CASSRGTGSTDTQYF. Looking up the rest from reference TRBV7-9 and TRBJ2-3 gives the full variable domain: DTGVSQNPRHKITKRGQNVTFRCDPISEHNRLYWYRQTLGQGPEFLTYFQNEAQLEKSRLLSDRFSAERPKGSFSTLEIQRTEQGDSAMYLCASSRGTGSTDTQYFGPGTRLTVL.

The CDR3 region is CSTAQGMTNYGYTF. This sequence joins TRBV20-1 and TRBJ1-2; TCRdb's D call, TRBD1, is unchecked because there is no DNA. The CDR3 extends over 14 amino acids. The germline V gene encodes CDR1 DFQATT and CDR2 SNEGSKA (reference sequence).

The rearrangement joins TRBV28 to TRBJ1-5; TCRdb's D gene call, TRBD1, goes unchecked for lack of DNA. Germline-derived CDR1 and CDR2 are MDHEN and SYDVKM. This CDR3 has 15 amino acids. Here the CDR3 reads CASSHYRGSGQPQHF.

The chain uses TRBV5-4 and TRBJ2-5; no DNA is available, so the TRBD1 call from TCRdb remains unchecked. Germline V gives CDR1 SGHNT, CDR2 YYREEE (reference sequence). The CDR3 spans 13 residues. The CDR3 here is CASSLTGSGTQYF.

The chain joins TRBV12-3 or TRBV12-4 to TRBJ1-1; the TCRdb call, TRBD1, lacks DNA for checking. The CDR3 has 15 amino acids. The CDR3 loop is CASRQGVGWNTEAFF.

The gene calls are TRBV18 and TRBJ2-3. This CDR3 comprises 16 residues. Germline assignment: CDR1 KGHSH and CDR2 LQKENI. This chain's CDR3 is CASSPQRLGGADTQYF.